This T cell receptor (beta chain) was captured by sequencing in a study of OX40 agonist ivuxolimab in advanced cancers. At the level of the study: Patients were treated with intravenous ivuxolimab, dosed at 0.01 to 10 mg/kg and infused every 2 weeks.

TCRdb's table, derived via immunoSEQ multiplex PCR, lists solely in-frame clones and lacks some. The table lists about 42,000 clones, approximately 86% of them singletons. The CDR3 is made up of 13 amino acids. V shed 6 bases and J shed 8 bases, with 13 bases lying between them. Germline values: CDR1 MDHEN, CDR2 SYDVKM. The TCR originated in an adult with an advanced solid tumor such as melanoma, head and neck, liver or kidney cancer. Sequencing used CD4+ or CD8+ T cells sorted from blood, obtained in a trial of the OX40 agonist ivuxolimab. This rearrangement joins TRBV28 to TRBJ2-2; possible D gene TRBD2, 6 bases. The CDR3 loop is CASRAGFLGELFF. In nucleotides, the CDR3 is TGTGCCAGCAGAGCGGGTTTCCTGGGGGAGCTGTTTTTT.